The TCR beta chain described here comes from a study of synovial regulatory T cells in juvenile arthritis. On the study more broadly: One patient received methotrexate plus infliximab; one lacked treatment information.

Clones were sequenced by immunoSEQ multiplex PCR, and TCRdb holds only the in-frame ones, with some missing. The sample has 2,000 to 2,500 clones; the top ten hold about a fifth. Study observations and caveats: Largely private between patients, iaTreg TCR repertoires showed partial overlap with synovial Teff and blood CPL repertoires.

In germline, CDR1 is MNHEY, CDR2 SMNVEV (reference sequence). The CDR3 runs 15 residues. The DNA is unrecorded. Synovial fluid was collected with matched peripheral blood from each patient with active arthritis. This clone registers medium-sized by frequency. Its antigen remains unidentified. The TCR comes from a donor aged 2-30 years with juvenile idiopathic arthritis. The chain employs TRBV27 and TRBJ2-1; the D gene TCRdb calls, TRBD2, cannot be checked with no DNA. The sequenced sample consisted of Treg cells from the synovium. Here the CDR3 reads CASSFGTSGNNEQFF.